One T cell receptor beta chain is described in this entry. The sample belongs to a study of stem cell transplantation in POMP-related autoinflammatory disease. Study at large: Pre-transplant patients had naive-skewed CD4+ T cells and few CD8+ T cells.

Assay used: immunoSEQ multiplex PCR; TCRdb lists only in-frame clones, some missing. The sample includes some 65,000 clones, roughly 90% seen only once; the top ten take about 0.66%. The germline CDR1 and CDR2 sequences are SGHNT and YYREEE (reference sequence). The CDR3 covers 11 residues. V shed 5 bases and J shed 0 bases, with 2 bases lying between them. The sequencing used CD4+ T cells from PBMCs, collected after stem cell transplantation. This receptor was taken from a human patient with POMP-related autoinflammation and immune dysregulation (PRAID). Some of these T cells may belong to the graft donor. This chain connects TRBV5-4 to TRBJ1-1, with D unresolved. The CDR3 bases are TGTGCCAGCAGTTTGAACACTGAAGCTTTCTTT. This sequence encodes CASSLNTEAFF. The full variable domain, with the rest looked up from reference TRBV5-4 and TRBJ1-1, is ETGVTQSPTHLIKTRGQQVTLRCSSQSGHNTVSWYQQALGQGPQFIFQYYREEENGRGNFPPRFSGLQFPNYSSELNVNALELDDSALYLCASSLNTEAFFGQGTRLTVV.